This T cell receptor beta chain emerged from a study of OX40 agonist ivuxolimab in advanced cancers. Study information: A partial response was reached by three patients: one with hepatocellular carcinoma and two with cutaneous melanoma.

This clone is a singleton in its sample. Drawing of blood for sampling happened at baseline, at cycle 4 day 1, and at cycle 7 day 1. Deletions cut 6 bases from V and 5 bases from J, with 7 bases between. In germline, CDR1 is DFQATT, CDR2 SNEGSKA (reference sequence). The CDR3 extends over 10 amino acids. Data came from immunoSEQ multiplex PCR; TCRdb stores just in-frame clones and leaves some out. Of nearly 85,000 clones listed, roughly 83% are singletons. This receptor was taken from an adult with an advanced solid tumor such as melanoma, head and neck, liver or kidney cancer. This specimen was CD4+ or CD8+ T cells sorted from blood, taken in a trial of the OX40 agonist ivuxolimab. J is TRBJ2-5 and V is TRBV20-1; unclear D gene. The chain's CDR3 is CSATRETQYF. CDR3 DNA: TGCAGTGCCACCCGGGAGACCCAGTACTTC.